The 32 T cell receptor beta chains given below trace back to one sample, sequenced in a study of blood T cell repertoires in COVID-19. Generated by immunoSEQ multiplex PCR, the TCRdb table keeps only in-frame clones and is missing some. Seen here are some 44,000 clones, 92% observed once, and the top ten hold around 12%. The sample taken for sequencing was peripheral blood. These receptors originate from a human donor in a cohort sampled during active COVID-19.

The chain employs TRBV5-1 and TRBJ2-2, with TRBD1 identical over 10 bases. Germline V CDR1 and CDR2: SGHRS, YFSETQ. The ends lost 3 bases at V and 0 bases at J; junction bases unmatched: 11. The CDR3 runs 19 residues. The CDR3 region has the DNA TGCGCCAGCAGCTGGCGGTGGGGACAGGGGACCGCGAACACCGGGGAGCTGTTTTTT. This sequence encodes CASSWRWGQGTANTGELFF.

The CDR3 nucleotides read TGTGCCAGCAGTTTTACAGGGTCTGGCTATGGCTACACCTTC. The encoded protein is CASSFTGSGYGYTF. The chain combines TRBV6-4 with TRBJ1-2; the D gene is possibly TRBD1 (6 bases). The CDR3 runs to 14 residues. Between the trimmed V and J ends, which lost 5 bases and 4 bases, there was a span of 14 bases. Germline lookup yields CDR1 MRHNA and CDR2 SNTAGT.

The chain uses TRBV5-1 and TRBJ2-5; D may be TRBD1 (6 bases). The CDR3 has 14 residues. Trimming cost V 4 bases and J 6 bases, with 16 bases left between them. CDR1 and CDR2 from the germline V gene are SGHRS and YFSETQ. The CDR3 bases are TGCGCCAGCAGCCCGGACTGGGGGCGGCAGACCCAGTACTTC. It specifies CASSPDWGRQTQYF.

The J gene is TRBJ1-5, the V gene TRBV18; no reliable D call. From germline, CDR1 is KGHSH and CDR2 LQKENI. V lost 6 bases and J 2 bases, leaving 5 bases between the germline ends. The CDR3 has 12 amino acids. The CDR3 spells CASSQGNQPQHF. In DNA form, the CDR3 reads TGTGCCAGCTCCCAGGGCAATCAGCCCCAGCATTTT.

This sequence joins TRBV7-2 and TRBJ2-7, with 10 positions matching TRBD1. The CDR3 runs 15 residues. Looked up from germline, CDR1 is SGHTA and CDR2 is FQGNSA. The J segment lost 9 bases and the V segment lost 4 bases, leaving 12 bases of the junction unmatched. This chain's CDR3 is CASSWGQGNIFAQYF. In nucleotides, the CDR3 is TGTGCCAGCAGCTGGGGACAGGGGAATATTTTCGCGCAGTACTTC.

The V gene is TRBV5-1, the J gene TRBJ2-3; 9 positions match TRBD1. J gave up 6 bases and V 4 bases, and 6 bases lay outside the gene matches. Looked up from germline, CDR1 is SGHRS and CDR2 is YFSETQ. This CDR3 is 14 amino acids long. The CDR3: CASSHGTGFDTQYF. The CDR3 DNA follows: TGCGCCAGCAGCCACGGGACAGGGTTTGATACGCAGTATTTT.

The gene calls are TRBV4-1 and TRBJ2-1; no reliable D call. The CDR3 is 17 residues long. Germline V CDR1 and CDR2: MGHRA, YSYEKL. Trimming left V 2 bases short and J 8 bases short, with 22 bases between. The CDR3 region is CASSQRPVLHTIDEQFF. DNA of the CDR3: TGCGCCAGCAGCCAACGTCCAGTCCTCCATACAATTGATGAGCAGTTCTTC.

The genes are TRBV19 and TRBJ1-1; D possibly corresponds to TRBD1 (5 bases). The CDR3 has 15 amino acids. CDR1 LNHDA and CDR2 SQIVND come from the germline V gene (reference sequence). V was pared by 5 bases and J by 5 bases, with 18 bases between. For the CDR3, the DNA is TGTGCCAGTAGTTTCCTCCGGGACGGGAGAACTGAAGCTTTCTTT. Encoded protein: CASSFLRDGRTEAFF.

The genes are TRBV6-2 or TRBV6-3 and TRBJ1-5; 7 bases match TRBD1. Trimming at V came to 6 bases and at J to 0 bases, leaving 5 bases not matched to a gene. This CDR3 region has 15 residues. Germline values: CDR1 MNHEY, CDR2 SVGEGT. This CDR3 reads CASSDDRVSNQPQHF. CDR3 DNA: TGTGCCAGCAGCGACGACAGGGTTAGCAATCAGCCCCAGCATTTT.

The rearrangement links TRBV27 to TRBJ1-1, with TRBD1 matching 7 bases. V trimming: 4 bases; J trimming: 11 bases; junction bases outside the gene matches: 13. The CDR3 runs to 14 residues. Germline CDR1 and CDR2: MNHEY and SMNVEV (reference sequence). Here the CDR3 reads CASSYRSPGGSAFF. The CDR3 nucleotides read TGTGCCAGCAGTTATAGGTCGCCAGGGGGGTCGGCTTTCTTT.

This clone was recorded once. This chain links TRBV19 with TRBJ1-5, with no clear D. CDR1 LNHDA and CDR2 SQIVND come from the germline V gene (reference sequence). The CDR3 sequence is 14 residues long. Trimming took 6 bases from V and 3 from J, leaving 12 bases between them. The CDR3 DNA reads as TGTGCCAGTAGCGACACCGCTTACAATCAGCCCCAGCATTTT. Its protein product is CASSDTAYNQPQHF. Full variable domain (missing parts from reference TRBV19 and TRBJ1-5): DGGITQSPKYLFRKEGQNVTLSCEQNLNHDAMYWYRQDPGQGLRLIYYSQIVNDFQKGDIAEGYSVSREKKESFPLTVTSAQKNPTAFYLCASSDTAYNQPQHFGDGTRLSIL.

The chain carries TRBV28 and TRBJ2-7; the match to TRBD1 covers 8 bases. The CDR3 has 13 residues. J gave up 4 bases and V 7 bases, and 6 bases lay outside the gene matches. The germline V gene encodes CDR1 MDHEN and CDR2 SYDVKM. Written as DNA, the CDR3 is TGTGCCAGCACCCCGGACAGGGTATACGAGCAGTACTTC. Residues: CASTPDRVYEQYF.

The chain uses TRBV4-3 and TRBJ1-4; no firm D call. CDR1 and CDR2 from the germline V gene are LGHNA and YSLEER. Trimming left V 0 bases short and J 4 bases short, with 15 bases between. The CDR3 runs 17 residues. The CDR3 DNA reads as TGCGCCAGCAGCCAAGACGTTGGTAGGAGCTATAATGAAAAACTGTTTTTT. Translating it yields CASSQDVGRSYNEKLFF.

The chain couples TRBV19 to TRBJ1-5; the D gene is possibly TRBD1 (5 bases). Germline CDR1 reads LNHDA; CDR2 reads SQIVND (reference sequence). The CDR3 has 16 amino acids. The V gene lost 2 bases and the J gene lost 0 bases, with 11 bases spanning the gap. The CDR3: CASSIIRAGSNQPQHF. The CDR3 DNA sequence: TGTGCCAGTAGTATAATCAGGGCCGGTAGCAATCAGCCCCAGCATTTT.

The V call is TRBV10-2, the J call TRBJ1-2; TRBD1 agrees at 7 bases. There are 13 residues in the CDR3. Losses at the gene ends were 6 bases for V and 3 bases for J; bases not matched to a gene: 4. Germline V gene lookup returns CDR1 WSHSY and CDR2 SAAADI. CDR3 bases: TGCGCCAGCAGCGTTACAGGGGACTATGGCTACACCTTC. Its translation is CASSVTGDYGYTF.

The chain joins TRBV3-1 (or the pseudogene TRBV3-2) to TRBJ2-3; D is possibly TRBD1 (6 bases). The CDR3 covers 14 residues. Trimming took 3 bases from V and 1 from J, leaving 8 bases between them. CDR1 LGHDT and CDR2 YNNKEL come from the germline V gene (reference sequence). The CDR3 DNA is TGTGCCAGCAGCCACTCAGGGGGCACAGATACGCAGTATTTT. Amino acids: CASSHSGGTDTQYF.

The V call is TRBV9, the J call TRBJ2-7; a weak D match, TRBD1 (6 bases). V lost 0 bases and J lost 2, with 9 bases in between. In germline, CDR1 is SGDLS, CDR2 YYNGEE. The CDR3 spans 14 residues. CDR3: CASSVDPGAYEQYF. The CDR3, as DNA: TGTGCCAGCAGCGTAGATCCAGGGGCCTACGAGCAGTACTTC.

On this clone: At one end the junction does not follow the germline gene, possibly because of a read error. This rearrangement joins TRBV28 to TRBJ1-2; D gene ambiguous. The germline CDR1 and CDR2 sequences are MDHEN and SYDVKM. The CDR3 runs 15 residues. DNA of the CDR3: TGTGCCAGCACTTTATTGCAGGTTAACAACTATGGCTACACCTTC. It encodes CASTLLQVNNYGYTF.

The chain uses TRBV21-1 and TRBJ2-7; the tabulated D call, TRBD2, remains unverified against the DNA. TRBV21-1 is a known pseudogene. The CDR3 consists of 15 residues. The CDR3 sequence is CASRERTARGYEQYF. The CDR3 DNA reads TGTGCCAGCAGAGAGCGGACGGCACGGGGCTACGAGCAGTACTTC.

The chain links TRBV6-5 to TRBJ2-3; 7 bases agree with TRBD1. CDR1 MNHEY and CDR2 SVGAGI come from the germline V gene. Trimming removed 5 bases from V and 13 bases from J; junction bases left unmatched: 15. CDR3 length: 14 residues. In DNA, the CDR3 is TGTGCCAGCAGTCGAGCTCTAATACAGGGGAGTGAGTATTTT. This gives the protein CASSRALIQGSEYF.

For the CDR3, the DNA is TGTGCCAGCAGTTACTCGTCGCGGGGGATGTACAATGAGCAGTTCTTC. The encoded protein is CASSYSSRGMYNEQFF. The chain links TRBV6-2 or TRBV6-3 to TRBJ2-1; 7 bases line up with TRBD2. CDR3 size: 16 residues. CDR1 is MNHEY and CDR2 is SVGEGT in the germline V gene. J was trimmed by 4 bases and V by 0 bases; bases with no gene match: 6.

This chain connects TRBV29-1 to TRBJ2-2, with 7 bases identical to TRBD1. The CDR3 spans 15 residues. In germline, CDR1 is SQVTM, CDR2 ANQGSEA. Trimming cost V 6 bases and J 2 bases; bases outside gene matches: 9. The CDR3 protein is CSVKTGHSNTGELFF. DNA of the CDR3: TGCAGCGTGAAGACAGGGCATAGTAACACCGGGGAGCTGTTTTTT.

The J gene is TRBJ1-3, the V gene TRBV11-2, with D maybe TRBD1 (6 bases). In germline, CDR1 is SGHAT, CDR2 FQNNGV. The CDR3 totals 15 residues. V lost 2 bases to trimming and J lost 4 bases, with 12 bases between them. CDR3: CASSLMWGPGNTIYF. CDR3 nucleotide sequence: TGTGCCAGCAGCTTAATGTGGGGGCCCGGAAACACCATATATTTT.

This sequence joins TRBV5-1 and TRBJ2-5, with 7 bases lining up with TRBD1. Germline loops: CDR1 SGHRS, CDR2 YFSETQ. CDR3 size: 15 residues. Trimming took 4 bases from V and 5 from J; bases not matched to a gene: 11. DNA for the CDR3: TGCGCCAGCAGCAGACGAACAGGGGTCCGGGAGACCCAGTACTTC. Protein product: CASSRRTGVRETQYF.

The rearrangement links TRBV12-3 or TRBV12-4 to TRBJ2-7; 10 nucleotides line up with TRBD1. The V gene end was trimmed by 6 bases and the J gene end by 6 bases; junction bases not matched to a gene: 2. CDR3 size: 12 residues. Here the CDR3 reads CASRDRGTEQYF. The CDR3 DNA reads TGTGCCAGCAGGGACAGGGGGACCGAGCAGTACTTC.

CDR3: CASSLGEASYEQYF. The CDR3 DNA reads TGCGCCAGCAGCTTGGGGGAGGCCTCCTACGAGCAGTACTTC. V is TRBV5-1 and J is TRBJ2-7; the D gene is possibly TRBD2 (6 bases). The CDR3 has 14 residues. Germline loops: CDR1 SGHRS, CDR2 YFSETQ. V was cut by 0 bases and J by 0 bases, with 7 bases left in between.

The V call is TRBV28, the J call TRBJ1-5; 9 bases are a match to TRBD1. Germline V gives CDR1 MDHEN, CDR2 SYDVKM. Germline trimming cut 6 bases from V and 6 bases from J; bases unmatched to any gene: 6. CDR3 length: 14 amino acids. CDR3 coding DNA: TGTGCCAGCAGCTCTACAGGGGGCCTTCAGCCCCAGCATTTT. Translating gives CASSSTGGLQPQHF.

The rearrangement joins TRBV5-1 to TRBJ2-3; 9 bases fit TRBD2. Unmatched junction bases numbered 4, after V lost 4 bases and J lost 1 base. Germline CDR1 is SGHRS and CDR2 is YFSETQ. CDR3 size: 15 residues. The CDR3 sequence: CASSLSSGGTDTQYF. The DNA of the CDR3 is TGCGCCAGCAGCCTCTCTAGCGGGGGCACAGATACGCAGTATTTT.

This clone was found once. This rearrangement joins TRBV29-1 to TRBJ1-1, with D possibly being TRBD1 (6 bases). V lost 3 bases, J lost 0 bases, and 8 bases lay in between. The CDR3 has 13 amino acids. Per the germline V gene, CDR1 is SQVTM and CDR2 is ANQGSEA. The DNA of the CDR3 is TGCAGCGTTGAGGGGGCAATGAACACTGAAGCTTTCTTT. As protein: CSVEGAMNTEAFF.

The chain has TRBV29-1 and TRBJ1-2; 11 bases line up with TRBD1. V was pared by 6 bases and J by 8 bases, with 14 bases of the junction left unmatched. The CDR3 loop spans 15 amino acids. In germline, CDR1 is SQVTM, CDR2 ANQGSEA. The DNA for the CDR3 is TGCAGCGTCCCGGACAGGGGGCGAGGGGTTGGAGGCTACACCTTC. Its translation: CSVPDRGRGVGGYTF.

This clone was seen just once. The chain carries TRBV9 and TRBJ1-1; D remains ambiguous. CDR1 and CDR2 (germline): SGDLS, YYNGEE. The CDR3 spans 13 residues. The germline V and J ends were trimmed by 0 bases and 1 base, with 4 bases remaining between them. The CDR3 bases are TGTGCCAGCAGCGTAGTATCGAACACTGAAGCTTTCTTT. It codes for CASSVVSNTEAFF.

V gene TRBV12-3 or TRBV12-4 combines with J gene TRBJ2-7, with D perhaps matching TRBD1 (6 bases). The CDR3 is 13 residues long. Trimming left V 10 bases short and J 4 bases short, with 17 bases between. CDR3 DNA sequence: TGTGCCACCTCACAGGGCAATCGGTACGAGCAGTACTTC. Its protein is CATSQGNRYEQYF.